This record looks at one T cell receptor beta chain sequence and its context. Assay: immunoSEQ multiplex PCR; the TCRdb copy retains only in-frame clones and omits some. The sample yields some 380,000 clones, around 90% seen once. This entry is derived from a study of blood T cell repertoires in COVID-19. CDR3 length: 16 amino acids. With V trimmed by 5 bases and J by 11 bases, 18 bases remained unmatched. The germline CDR1 and CDR2 sequences are SGHVS and FNYEAQ. This TCR was recovered from a man younger than 35 with active or convalescent COVID-19. The chain uses TRBV7-6 and TRBJ2-3; 8 bases agree with TRBD2. The sample was peripheral blood. CDR3 protein: CASSDPGTRSGGGQYF. CDR3 bases: TGTGCCAGCAGCGACCCCGGGACTAGATCAGGTGGGGGGCAGTATTTT.